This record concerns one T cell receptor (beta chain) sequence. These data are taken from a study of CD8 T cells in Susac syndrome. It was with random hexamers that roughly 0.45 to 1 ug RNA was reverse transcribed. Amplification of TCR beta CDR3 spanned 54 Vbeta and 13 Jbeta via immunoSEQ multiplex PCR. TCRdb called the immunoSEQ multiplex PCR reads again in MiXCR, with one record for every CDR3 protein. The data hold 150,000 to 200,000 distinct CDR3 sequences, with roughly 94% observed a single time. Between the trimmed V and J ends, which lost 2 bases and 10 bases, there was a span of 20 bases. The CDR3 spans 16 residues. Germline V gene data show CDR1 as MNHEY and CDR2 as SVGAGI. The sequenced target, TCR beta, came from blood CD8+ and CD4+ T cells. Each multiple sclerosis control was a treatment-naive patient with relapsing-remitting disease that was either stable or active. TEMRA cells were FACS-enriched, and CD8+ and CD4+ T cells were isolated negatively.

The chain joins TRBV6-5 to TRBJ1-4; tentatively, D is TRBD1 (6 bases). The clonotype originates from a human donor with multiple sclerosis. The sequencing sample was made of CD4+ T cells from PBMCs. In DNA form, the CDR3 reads TGTGCCAGCAGTTACAGCTTTACGGGACAAATGGGAAAACTGTTTTTT. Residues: CASSYSFTGQMGKLFF.